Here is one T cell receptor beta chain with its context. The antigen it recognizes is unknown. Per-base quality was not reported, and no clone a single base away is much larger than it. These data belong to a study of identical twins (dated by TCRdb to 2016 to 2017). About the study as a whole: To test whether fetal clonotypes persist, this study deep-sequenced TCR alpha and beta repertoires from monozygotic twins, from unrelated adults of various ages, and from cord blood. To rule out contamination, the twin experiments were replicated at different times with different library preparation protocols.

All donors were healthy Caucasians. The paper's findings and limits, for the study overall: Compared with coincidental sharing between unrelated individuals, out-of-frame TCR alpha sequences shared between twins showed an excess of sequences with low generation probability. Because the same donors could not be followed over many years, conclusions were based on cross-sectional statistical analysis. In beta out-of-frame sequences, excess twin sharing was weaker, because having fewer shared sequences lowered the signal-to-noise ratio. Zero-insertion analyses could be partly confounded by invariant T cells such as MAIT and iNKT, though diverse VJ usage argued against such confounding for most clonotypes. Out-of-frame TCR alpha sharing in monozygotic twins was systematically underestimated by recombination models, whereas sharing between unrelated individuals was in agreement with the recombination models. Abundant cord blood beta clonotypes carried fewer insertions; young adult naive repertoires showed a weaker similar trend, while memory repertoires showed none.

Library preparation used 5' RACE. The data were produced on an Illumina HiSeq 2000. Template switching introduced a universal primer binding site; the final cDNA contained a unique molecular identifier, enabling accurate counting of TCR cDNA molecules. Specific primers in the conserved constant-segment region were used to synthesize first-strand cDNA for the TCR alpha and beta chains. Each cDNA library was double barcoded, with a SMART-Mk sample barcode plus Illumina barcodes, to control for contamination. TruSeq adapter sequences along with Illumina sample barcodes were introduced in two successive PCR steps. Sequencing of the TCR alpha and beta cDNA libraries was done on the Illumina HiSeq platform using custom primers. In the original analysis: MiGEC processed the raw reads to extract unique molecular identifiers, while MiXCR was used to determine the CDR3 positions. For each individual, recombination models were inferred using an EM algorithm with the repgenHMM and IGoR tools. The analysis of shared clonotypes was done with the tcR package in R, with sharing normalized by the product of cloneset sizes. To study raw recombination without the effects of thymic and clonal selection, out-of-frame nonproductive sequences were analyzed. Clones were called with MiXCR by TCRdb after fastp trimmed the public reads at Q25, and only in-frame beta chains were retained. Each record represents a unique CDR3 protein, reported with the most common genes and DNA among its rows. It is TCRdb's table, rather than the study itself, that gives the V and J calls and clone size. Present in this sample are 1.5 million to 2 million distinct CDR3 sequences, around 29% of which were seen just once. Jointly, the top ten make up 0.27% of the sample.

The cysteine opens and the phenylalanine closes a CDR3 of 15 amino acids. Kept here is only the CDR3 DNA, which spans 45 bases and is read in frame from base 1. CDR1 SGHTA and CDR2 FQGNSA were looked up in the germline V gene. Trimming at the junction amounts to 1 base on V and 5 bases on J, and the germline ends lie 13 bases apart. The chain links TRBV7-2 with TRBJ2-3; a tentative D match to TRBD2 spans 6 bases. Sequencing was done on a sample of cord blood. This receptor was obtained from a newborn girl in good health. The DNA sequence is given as TGTGCCAGCAGCTTAGATCTTAGCGGTTTAGATACGCAGTATTTT. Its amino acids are CASSLDLSGLDTQYF.